The following is a T cell receptor (beta chain) sequence with its context. Its target is unknown. This entry is derived from a study of vaccination and CD4 T cells after COVID-19. Study-level information: A median of 101 days (range 35 to 161) separated diagnosis from post-COVID sampling.

Treatment here: approximately 9-day PBMC culture with coronavirus spike peptide pools or control peptides (ViraFEST assay). At the Johns Hopkins FTIC core, DNA taken from cultured CD4+ T cells was sequenced by way of the Oncomine TCR Beta short-read assay. TCRdb reanalysed the PCR reads using MiXCR and keeps one entry per CDR3 protein. This table has 13,000 or so distinct CDR3 sequences, about half appearing once. This receptor was obtained from a human donor who had recovered from COVID-19. Sequencing used CD4+ T cells from blood, cultured in vitro.

The CDR3 region is CASRPGLGLAGADTQYF. CDR3 DNA sequence: TGTGCCAGCCGGCCAGGGCTGGGACTAGCGGGAGCAGATACGCAGTATTTT. The V call is TRBV6-1, the J call TRBJ2-3, with 14 positions matching TRBD2. V was clipped by 8 bases and J by 4 bases; unmatched bases: 11. From germline, CDR1 is MNHNS and CDR2 SASEGT. The CDR3 consists of 17 residues.